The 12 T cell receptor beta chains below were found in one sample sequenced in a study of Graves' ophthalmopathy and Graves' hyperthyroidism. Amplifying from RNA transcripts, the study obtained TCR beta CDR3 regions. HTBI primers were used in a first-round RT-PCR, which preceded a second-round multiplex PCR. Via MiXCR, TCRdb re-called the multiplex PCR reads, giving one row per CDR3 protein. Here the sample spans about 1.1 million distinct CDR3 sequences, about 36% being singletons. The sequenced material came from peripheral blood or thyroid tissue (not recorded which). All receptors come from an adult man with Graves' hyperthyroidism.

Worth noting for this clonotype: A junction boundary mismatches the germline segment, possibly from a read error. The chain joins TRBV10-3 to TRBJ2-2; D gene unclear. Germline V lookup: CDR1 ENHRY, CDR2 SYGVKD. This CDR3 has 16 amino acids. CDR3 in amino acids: CASSFSLWTTPGELFF. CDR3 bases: TGTGCCAGCAGTTTCAGCCTTTGGACCACACCCGGGGAGCTGTTTTTT.

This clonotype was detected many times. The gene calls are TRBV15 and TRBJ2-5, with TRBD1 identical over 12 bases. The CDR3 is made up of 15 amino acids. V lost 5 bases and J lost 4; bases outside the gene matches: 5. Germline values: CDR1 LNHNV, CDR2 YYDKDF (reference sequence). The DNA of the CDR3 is TGTGCCACCAGCCAGGGGGACAGGGGGCGAGAGACCCAGTACTTC. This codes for CATSQGDRGRETQYF.

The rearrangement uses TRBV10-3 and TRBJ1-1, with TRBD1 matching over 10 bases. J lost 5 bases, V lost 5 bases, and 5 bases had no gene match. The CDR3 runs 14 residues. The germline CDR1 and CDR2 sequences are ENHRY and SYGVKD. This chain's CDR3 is CAISRGTGVTEAFF. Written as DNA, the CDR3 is TGTGCCATCAGTCGCGGGACAGGGGTTACTGAAGCTTTCTTT.

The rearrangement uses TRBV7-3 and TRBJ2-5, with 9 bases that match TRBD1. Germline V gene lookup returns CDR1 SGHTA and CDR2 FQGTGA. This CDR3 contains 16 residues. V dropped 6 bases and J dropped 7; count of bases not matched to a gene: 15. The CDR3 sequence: CASSFTGTGSMGTQYF. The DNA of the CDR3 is TGTGCCAGCAGTTTTACCGGGACAGGGTCGATGGGGACCCAGTACTTC.

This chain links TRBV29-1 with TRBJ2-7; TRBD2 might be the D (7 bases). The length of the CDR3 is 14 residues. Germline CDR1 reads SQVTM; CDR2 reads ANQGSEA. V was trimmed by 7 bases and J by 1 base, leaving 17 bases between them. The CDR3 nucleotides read TGCAGCGACGGAGGGGGGGTCTTGTCCTACGAGCAGTACTTC. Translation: CSDGGGVLSYEQYF.

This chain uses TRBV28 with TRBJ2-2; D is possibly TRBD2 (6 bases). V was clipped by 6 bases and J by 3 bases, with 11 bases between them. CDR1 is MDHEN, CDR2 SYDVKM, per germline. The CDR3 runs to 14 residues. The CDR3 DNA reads TGTGCCAGCAGGGACGGGGGATACACCGGGGAGCTGTTTTTT. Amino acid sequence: CASRDGGYTGELFF.

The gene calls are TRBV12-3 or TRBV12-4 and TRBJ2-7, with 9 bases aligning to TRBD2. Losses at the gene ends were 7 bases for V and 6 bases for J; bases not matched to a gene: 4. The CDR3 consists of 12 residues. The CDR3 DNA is TGTGCCAGCACCAGTAGCGGGAGCGAGCAGTACTTC. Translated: CASTSSGSEQYF.

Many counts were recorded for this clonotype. Here the CDR3 DNA reads TGCAGTGCTAGAGATCGGATGGGGCATCAGCCCCAGCATTTT. It translates to CSARDRMGHQPQHF. The chain links TRBV20-1 to TRBJ1-5, with D possibly TRBD1 on 5 matching bases. The CDR3 has 14 amino acids. V lost 0 bases to trimming and J lost 5 bases, with 11 bases between them. Germline V gene sequence: CDR1 DFQATT, CDR2 SNEGSKA (reference sequence).

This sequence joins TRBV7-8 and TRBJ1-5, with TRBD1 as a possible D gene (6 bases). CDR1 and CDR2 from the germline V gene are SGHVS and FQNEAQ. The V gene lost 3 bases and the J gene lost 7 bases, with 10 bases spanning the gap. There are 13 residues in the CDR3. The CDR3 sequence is CASSFGTSQPQHF. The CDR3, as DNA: TGTGCCAGCAGCTTCGGGACAAGCCAGCCCCAGCATTTT.

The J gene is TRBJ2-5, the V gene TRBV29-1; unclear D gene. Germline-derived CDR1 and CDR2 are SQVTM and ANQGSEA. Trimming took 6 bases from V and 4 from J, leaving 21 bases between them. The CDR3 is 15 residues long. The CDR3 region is CSVARTLGKGETQYF. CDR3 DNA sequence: TGCAGCGTCGCCCGAACATTGGGCAAGGGAGAGACCCAGTACTTC. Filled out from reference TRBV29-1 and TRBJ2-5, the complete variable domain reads SAVISQKPSRDICQRGTSLTIQCQVDSQVTMMFWYRQQPGQSLTLIATANQGSEATYESGFVIDKFPISRPNLTFSTLTVSNMSPEDSSIYLCSVARTLGKGETQYFGPGTRLLVL.

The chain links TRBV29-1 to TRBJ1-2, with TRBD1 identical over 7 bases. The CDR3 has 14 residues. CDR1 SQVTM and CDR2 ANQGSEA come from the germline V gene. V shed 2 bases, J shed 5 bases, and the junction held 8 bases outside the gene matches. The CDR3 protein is CSVETGTAEYGYTF. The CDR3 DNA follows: TGCAGCGTTGAAACCGGGACAGCGGAATATGGCTACACCTTC.

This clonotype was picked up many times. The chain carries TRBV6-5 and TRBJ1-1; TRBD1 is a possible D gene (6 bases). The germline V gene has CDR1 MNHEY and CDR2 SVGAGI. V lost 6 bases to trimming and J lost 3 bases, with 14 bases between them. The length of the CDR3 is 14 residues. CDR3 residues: CASSLTGVDTEAFF. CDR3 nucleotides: TGTGCCAGCAGCCTGACAGGTGTGGACACTGAAGCTTTCTTT.